The entry below describes one T cell receptor (beta chain). The same CDR3 is also encoded by other DNA sequences in this sample. The CDR3 spans 15 residues. CDR1 is SGHTA and CDR2 is FQGNSA in the germline V gene. The V gene end was trimmed by 1 base and the J gene end by 4 bases; junction bases not matched to a gene: 4. Generated by immunoSEQ multiplex PCR, the TCRdb table keeps only in-frame clones and is missing some. The top ten hold roughly 0.13% of the sample, which has some 2 million clones, 85% to 95% seen once. This entry belongs to a study of shared clonotypes between healthy human individuals.

The sequenced sample was naive CD4+ T cells sorted from blood. Subset reported: CD45RA+ positively selected. This sequence was found in a young man in good health. The chain employs TRBV7-2 and TRBJ2-1, with TRBD1 matching over 7 bases. The CDR3 loop is CASSLDRGLYNEQFF. The DNA for the CDR3 is TGTGCCAGCAGCTTAGACAGGGGCCTGTACAATGAGCAGTTCTTC.